These 12 T cell receptor beta chains originate from one sample sequenced in a study of Ad26.COV2.S vaccination and SARS-CoV-2 variants. The treatment: around 19 received Ad26.COV2.S at low or high dose, single or two shots; 5 received placebo; per-sample allocation not given. The samples were gathered on day 63 after the first injection of vaccine or placebo. Assay: immunoSEQ multiplex PCR; the TCRdb copy retains only in-frame clones and omits some. The sample lists 400,000 to 450,000 clones, about 90% occurring once. This specimen was peripheral blood, taken in a trial of Ad26.COV2.S vaccine versus placebo. The source of these receptors is a person between 18 and 65 years old who received the Ad26.COV2.S COVID-19 vaccine or a placebo.

This clone appeared a single time. The chain combines TRBV28 with TRBJ1-3; the D gene is possibly TRBD1 (5 bases). Trimming left V 6 bases short and J 3 bases short, with 15 bases between. The CDR3 runs 15 residues. Germline V lookup: CDR1 MDHEN, CDR2 SYDVKM. The CDR3 sequence is CASSNPVGGGNTIYF. CDR3 bases: TGTGCCAGCAGCAACCCGGTTGGGGGTGGAAACACCATATATTTT.

This chain connects TRBV7-2 to TRBJ2-3; 11 nucleotides line up with TRBD2. CDR1 is SGHTA, CDR2 FQGNSA, per germline. V was clipped by 6 bases and J by 6 bases; unmatched bases: 8. This CDR3 is 15 amino acids long. The CDR3 spells CASSYTSGRYDTQYF. The CDR3 region has the DNA TGTGCCAGCAGTTACACTAGCGGGAGATATGATACGCAGTATTTT.

The V gene is TRBV7-9, the J gene TRBJ2-7, with D perhaps matching TRBD2 (5 bases). V was trimmed by 5 bases and J by 8 bases, leaving 16 bases between them. Germline assignment: CDR1 SEHNR and CDR2 FQNEAQ (reference sequence). The length of the CDR3 is 13 residues. This CDR3 reads CASSRTVEEQQYF. For the CDR3, the DNA is TGTGCCAGCAGCCGGACGGTGGAGGAACAGCAGTACTTC.

The chain employs TRBV9 and TRBJ2-1, with 7 bases identical to TRBD2. Germline loops: CDR1 SGDLS, CDR2 YYNGEE. Trimming cost V 3 bases and J 9 bases; bases outside gene matches: 9. This CDR3 is built from 14 residues. In DNA, the CDR3 is TGTGCCAGCAGCGAAACCGGGACTACTACTGAGCAGTTCTTC. It yields the protein CASSETGTTTEQFF.

The chain couples TRBV5-8 to TRBJ2-3, with TRBD1 matching 7 bases. The CDR3 runs to 15 residues. The germline CDR1 and CDR2 sequences are SGHTS and YDEGEE. J gave up 2 bases and V 0 bases, and 3 bases lay outside the gene matches. CDR3 residues: CASSLGTGDTDTQYF. The CDR3 nucleotides read TGTGCCAGCAGCTTGGGCACAGGGGACACAGATACGCAGTATTTT.

The J gene is TRBJ2-7, the V gene TRBV29-1; no firm D call. CDR3 size: 11 residues. The V and J ends lost 1 base and 7 bases respectively, with 8 bases between them. CDR1 and CDR2 (germline): SQVTM, ANQGSEA. The CDR3: CSVEGPLEQYF. For the CDR3, the DNA is TGCAGCGTTGAAGGTCCCCTGGAGCAGTACTTC.

This chain connects TRBV11-3 to TRBJ2-7; 7 nucleotides align to TRBD1. V lost 5 bases and J lost 3; bases outside the gene matches: 4. This CDR3 region has 13 residues. CDR1 is SGHNT, CDR2 YENEEA, per germline. The CDR3 protein is CASSIGQDYEQYF. CDR3 nucleotides: TGTGCCAGCAGCATTGGACAGGACTACGAGCAGTACTTC.

The CDR3 loop is CSVLPSSGEQFF. The CDR3 DNA sequence: TGCAGCGTTCTCCCTTCTAGCGGGGAGCAGTTCTTC. The chain is built from TRBV29-1 and TRBJ2-1; the match to TRBD2 covers 8 bases. The J segment lost 10 bases and the V segment lost 5 bases, leaving 7 bases of the junction unmatched. The CDR3 is 12 amino acids. The germline V gene encodes CDR1 SQVTM and CDR2 ANQGSEA.

V is TRBV18 and J is TRBJ2-3; D perhaps matches TRBD2 (6 bases). This CDR3 is 15 amino acids long. Deletions cut 1 base from V and 0 bases from J, with 8 bases between. CDR1 and CDR2 from the germline V gene are KGHSH and LQKENI. The CDR3 sequence is CASSPRRESTDTQYF. CDR3 DNA: TGTGCCAGCTCACCACGGCGGGAAAGCACAGATACGCAGTATTTT.

V is TRBV2 and J is TRBJ1-6; 9 positions agree with TRBD1. CDR1 and CDR2 (germline): SNHLY, FYNNEI. The CDR3 loop spans 15 amino acids. V trimming: 6 bases; J trimming: 6 bases; junction bases outside the gene matches: 6. The CDR3 region has the DNA TGTGCCAGCAGGGGGGACAGGGTCGGTAATTCACCCCTCCACTTT. Amino acids: CASRGDRVGNSPLHF.

The CDR3 bases are TGTGCCACCAGCAGACGCGGGACAGGGGACAATGAGCAGTTCTTC. Translating it yields CATSRRGTGDNEQFF. This chain connects TRBV15 to TRBJ2-1; 10 bases align to TRBD1. The CDR3 extends over 15 amino acids. The V and J ends lost 2 bases and 5 bases, in that order; junction bases with no gene match: 3. CDR1 is LNHNV and CDR2 is YYDKDF in the germline V gene (reference sequence).

The J gene is TRBJ2-7, the V gene TRBV19, with 9 nucleotides matching TRBD1. In germline, CDR1 is LNHDA, CDR2 SQIVND (reference sequence). The ends lost 11 bases at V and 5 bases at J; junction bases unmatched: 13. The CDR3 is made up of 14 amino acids. CDR3 nucleotide sequence: TGTGCCCCTCAGCCGAGGGACAGGGAGGACGAGCAGTACTTC. Translation: CAPQPRDREDEQYF.